This T cell receptor (beta chain) comes out of a study of blood T cell repertoires in COVID-19. About the study: Acute-phase and convalescent COVID-19 samples originated in the United States, Italy and Spain.

The CDR3 spans 15 residues. J was trimmed by 1 base and V by 5 bases; bases with no gene match: 4. The V gene's germline CDR1 is LNHDA and CDR2 SQIVND (reference sequence). How the authors handled the data: Estimation of nucleated cell counts was performed using reference gene primer amplification. Sequencing was performed with immunoSEQ multiplex PCR; in TCRdb, only in-frame clones are kept and a portion is missing. That table supplies the V and J calls and clone size; D and trimming were determined from the DNA. The table includes roughly 95,000 clones, around 81% detected once. This chain links TRBV19 with TRBJ2-3; TRBD1 matches at 9 bases. The sequenced sample consisted of peripheral blood. The clonotype was recovered from a man aged 60-69 years with acute or convalescent COVID-19. As DNA, the CDR3 is TGTGCCAGTAGTTTTCGGACAGGGGGCACAGATACGCAGTATTTT. It codes for CASSFRTGGTDTQYF.